The clone carrying this TCR beta chain was seen only a few times. A junction boundary mismatches the germline segment, possibly from a read error. TCRdb fed the 5' RACE reads into MiXCR, producing one record per CDR3 protein. The sample has around 56,000 distinct CDR3 sequences, 7.7% seen once. The germline V gene has CDR1 SEHNR and CDR2 FQNEAQ (reference sequence). The length of the CDR3 is 12 residues. These data come from a study of early T cells in non-severe SARS-CoV-2 infection. V is TRBV7-9 and J is TRBJ2-7; D is unclear. This sample comprised whole blood, obtained at baseline. This clonotype was sampled from an adult who was a healthcare worker with PCR-confirmed SARS-CoV-2 infection or an uninfected control (not recorded which). CDR3 nucleotide sequence: TGTGCCAGCAGCCTCGAGGACGTGCTTCCATGCTTC. Its protein product is CASSLEDVLPCF.